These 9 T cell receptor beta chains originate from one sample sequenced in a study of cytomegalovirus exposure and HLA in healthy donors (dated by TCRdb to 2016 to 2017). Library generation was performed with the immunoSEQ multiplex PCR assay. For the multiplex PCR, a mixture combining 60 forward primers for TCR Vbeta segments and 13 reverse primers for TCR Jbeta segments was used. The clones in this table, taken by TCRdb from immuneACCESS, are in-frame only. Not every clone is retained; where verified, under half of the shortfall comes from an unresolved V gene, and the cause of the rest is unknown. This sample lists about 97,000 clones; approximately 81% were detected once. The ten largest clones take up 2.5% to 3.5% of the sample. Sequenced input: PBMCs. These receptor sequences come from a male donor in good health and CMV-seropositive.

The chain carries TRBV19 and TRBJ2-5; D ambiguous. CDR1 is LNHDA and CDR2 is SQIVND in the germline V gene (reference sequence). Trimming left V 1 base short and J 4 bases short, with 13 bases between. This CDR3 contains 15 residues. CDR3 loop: CASSIGARHGETQYF. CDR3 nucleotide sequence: TGTGCCAGTAGTATAGGCGCCAGACATGGAGAGACCCAGTACTTC.

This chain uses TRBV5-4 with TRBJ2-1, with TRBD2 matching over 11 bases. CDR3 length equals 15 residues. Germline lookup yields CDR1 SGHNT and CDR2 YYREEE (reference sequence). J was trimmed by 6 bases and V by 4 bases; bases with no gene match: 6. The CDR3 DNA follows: TGTGCCAGCAGCAAATCTAGCGGGGGGAGCAATGAGCAGTTCTTC. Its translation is CASSKSSGGSNEQFF.

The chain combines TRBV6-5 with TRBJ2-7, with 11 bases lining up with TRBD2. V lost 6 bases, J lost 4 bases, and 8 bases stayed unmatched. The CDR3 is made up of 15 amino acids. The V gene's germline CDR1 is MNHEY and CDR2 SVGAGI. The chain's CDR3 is CASSRVTSGGYEQYF. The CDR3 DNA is TGTGCCAGCAGCCGCGTTACTAGCGGGGGTTACGAGCAGTACTTC.

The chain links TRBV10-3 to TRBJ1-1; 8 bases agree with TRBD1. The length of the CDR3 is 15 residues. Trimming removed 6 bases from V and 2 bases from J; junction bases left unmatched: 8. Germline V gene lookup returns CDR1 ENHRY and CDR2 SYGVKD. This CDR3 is CAIRTSGQGNTEAFF. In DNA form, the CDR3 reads TGTGCCATCAGAACTTCCGGACAGGGTAACACTGAAGCTTTCTTT.

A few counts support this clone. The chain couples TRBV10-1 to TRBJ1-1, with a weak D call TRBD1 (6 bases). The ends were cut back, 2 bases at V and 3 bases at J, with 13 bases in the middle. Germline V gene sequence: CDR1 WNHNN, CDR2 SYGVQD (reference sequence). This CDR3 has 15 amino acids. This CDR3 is CASSEGANRDTEAFF. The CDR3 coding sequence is TGCGCCAGCAGTGAGGGGGCGAACAGGGACACTGAAGCTTTCTTT.

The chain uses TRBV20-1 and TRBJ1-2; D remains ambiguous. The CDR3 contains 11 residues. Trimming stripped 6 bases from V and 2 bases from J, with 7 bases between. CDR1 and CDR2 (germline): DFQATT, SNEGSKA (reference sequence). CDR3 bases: TGCAGTGCCCGCGAAAACTATGGCTACACCTTC. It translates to CSARENYGYTF.

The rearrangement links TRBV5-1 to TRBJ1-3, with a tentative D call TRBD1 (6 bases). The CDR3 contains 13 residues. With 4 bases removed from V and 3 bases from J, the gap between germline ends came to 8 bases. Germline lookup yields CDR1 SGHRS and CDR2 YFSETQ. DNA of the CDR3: TGCGCCAGCAGCCCGGACAGTGGAAACACCATATATTTT. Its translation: CASSPDSGNTIYF. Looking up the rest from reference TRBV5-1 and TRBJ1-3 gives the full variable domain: KAGVTQTPRYLIKTRGQQVTLSCSPISGHRSVSWYQQTPGQGLQFLFEYFSETQRNKGNFPGRFSGRQFSNSRSEMNVSTLELGDSALYLCASSPDSGNTIYFGEGSWLTVV.

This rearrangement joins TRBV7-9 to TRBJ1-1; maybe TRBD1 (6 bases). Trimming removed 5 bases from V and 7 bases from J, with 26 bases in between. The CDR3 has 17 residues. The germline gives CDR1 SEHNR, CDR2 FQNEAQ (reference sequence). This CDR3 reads CASSPREFWTAAREAFF. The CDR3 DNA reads TGTGCCAGCAGCCCCCGGGAATTTTGGACAGCGGCACGTGAAGCTTTCTTT.

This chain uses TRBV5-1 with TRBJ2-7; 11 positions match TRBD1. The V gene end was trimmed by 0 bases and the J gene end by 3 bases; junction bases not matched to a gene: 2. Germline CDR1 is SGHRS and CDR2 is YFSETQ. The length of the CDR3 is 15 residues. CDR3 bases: TGCGCCAGCAGCTTGGGTGGGACAGGGGGCTACGAGCAGTACTTC. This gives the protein CASSLGGTGGYEQYF.